This T cell receptor beta chain was found in a study of T cell repertoires in cytomegalovirus infection. Study information: The authors used CMV epitopes that were HLA-C-restricted (recently identified) and HLA-B-restricted (well studied). Public TCR beta signatures indicated both CMV infection and matching HLA type. Study-level results: The study found HLA-C-restricted CMV-specific TCR beta clonotypes dominating the ex vivo response.

Trimming shortened V by 5 bases and J by 2 bases, and 15 bases separated the two germline ends. CDR1 and CDR2 from the germline V gene are SGHTA and FQGNSA. The length of the CDR3 is 16 residues. TCRdb passed the reads through MiXCR, listing each CDR3 protein once. In the table there are a few hundred thousand distinct CDR3 sequences, approximately 22% of which are singletons. To note about this clonotype: Its antigen is still unknown.

V gene TRBV7-2 combines with J gene TRBJ2-2; tentatively, D is TRBD1 (6 bases). The clonotype originates from a human donor in good health (CMV status not recorded). Some clones in this sample may be carry-over from other donors' samples. The sequences come from cultured PBMCs, collected from culture after CMV antigen stimulation. CDR3 amino acids: CASSRRRTVNTGELFF. The CDR3 DNA sequence: TGTGCCAGCAGCCGACGCCGGACAGTAAACACCGGGGAGCTGTTTTTT.